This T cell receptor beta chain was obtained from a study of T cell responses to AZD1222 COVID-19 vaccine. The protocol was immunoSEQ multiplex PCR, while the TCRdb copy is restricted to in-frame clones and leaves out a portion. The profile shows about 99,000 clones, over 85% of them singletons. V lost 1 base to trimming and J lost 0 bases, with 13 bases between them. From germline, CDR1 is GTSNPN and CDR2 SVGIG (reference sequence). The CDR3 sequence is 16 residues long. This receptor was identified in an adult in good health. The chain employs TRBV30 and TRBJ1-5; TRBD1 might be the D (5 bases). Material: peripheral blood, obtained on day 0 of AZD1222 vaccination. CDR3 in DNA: TGTGCCTGGAGTGACAGGACCCCTTTTAGCAATCAGCCCCAGCATTTT. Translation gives CAWSDRTPFSNQPQHF.